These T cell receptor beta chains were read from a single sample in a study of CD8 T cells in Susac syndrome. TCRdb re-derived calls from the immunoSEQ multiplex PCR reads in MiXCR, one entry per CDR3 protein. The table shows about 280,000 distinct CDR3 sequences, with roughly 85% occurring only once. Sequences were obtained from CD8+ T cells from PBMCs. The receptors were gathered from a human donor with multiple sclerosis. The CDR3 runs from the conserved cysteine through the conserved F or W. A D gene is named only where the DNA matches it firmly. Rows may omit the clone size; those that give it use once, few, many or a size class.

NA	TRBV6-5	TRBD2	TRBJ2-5	CASSYSLADQETQYF	TGTGCCAGCAGTTACTCCCTAGCGGACCAAGAGACCCAGTACTTC
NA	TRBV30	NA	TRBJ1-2	CAWHTGRWGYTF	TGTGCCTGGCATACAGGCCGTTGGGGCTACACCTTC
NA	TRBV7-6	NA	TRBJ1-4	CASSLAGPNEKLFF	TGTGCCAGCAGCTTAGCAGGGCCTAATGAAAAACTGTTTTTT
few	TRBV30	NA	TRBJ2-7	CAWSPPWFLEQYF	TGTGCCTGGAGTCCTCCTTGGTTCCTCGAGCAGTACTTC
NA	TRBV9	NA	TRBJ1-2	CASSSRTTNYGYTF	TGTGCCAGCAGCTCTCGGACAACTAACTATGGCTACACCTTC
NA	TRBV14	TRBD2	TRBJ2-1	CASSQGRTSLYRSYNEQFF	TGTGCCAGCAGCCAGGGCCGGACTAGCCTATATCGCTCCTACAATGAGCAGTTCTTC
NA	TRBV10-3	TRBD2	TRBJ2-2	CAISESALAGGPAGELFF	TGTGCCATCAGTGAGTCGGCGCTAGCGGGAGGGCCGGCCGGGGAGCTGTTTTTT
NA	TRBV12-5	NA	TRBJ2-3	CASALTDTQYF	TGTGCTAGTGCCCTAACAGATACGCAGTATTTT
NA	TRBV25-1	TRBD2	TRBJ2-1	CASSEGFWEGRDNEQFF	TGTGCCAGCAGTGAAGGTTTTTGGGAGGGCCGGGACAATGAGCAGTTCTTC
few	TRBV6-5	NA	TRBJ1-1	CASSYSDLGNTEAFF	TGTGCCAGCAGTTACTCCGACCTCGGGAACACTGAAGCTTTCTTT
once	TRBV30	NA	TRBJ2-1	CAWRERTIRLNEQFF	TGTGCCTGGAGAGAGAGGACTATCCGACTCAATGAGCAGTTCTTC
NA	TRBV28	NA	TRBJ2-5	CASSFFQRAQETQYF	TGTGCCAGCAGTTTTTTCCAGCGGGCTCAAGAGACCCAGTACTTC
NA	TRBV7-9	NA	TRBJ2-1	CASSSLSIEQFF	TGTGCCAGCAGCTCTCTTAGTATTGAGCAGTTCTTC
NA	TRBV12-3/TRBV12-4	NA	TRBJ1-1	CASSLAGGRAEAFF	TGTGCCAGCAGTTTAGCGGGGGGCAGGGCTGAAGCTTTCTTT
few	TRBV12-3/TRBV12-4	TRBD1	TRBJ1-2	CASSLAAGGRGGYTF	TGTGCCAGCAGTTTAGCGGCAGGGGGCAGGGGTGGCTACACCTTC
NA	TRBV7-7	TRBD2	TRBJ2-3	CASSRLAGEADTQYF	TGTGCTAGCAGCCGACTAGCGGGAGAGGCAGATACGCAGTATTTT
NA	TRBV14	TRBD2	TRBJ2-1	CASSQDPPSGYNEQFF	TGTGCCAGCAGCCAAGACCCTCCTAGCGGGTACAATGAGCAGTTCTTC
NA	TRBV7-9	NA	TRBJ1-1	CASSLGAGAEAFF	TGTGCCAGCAGCTTAGGTGCAGGCGCTGAAGCTTTCTTT
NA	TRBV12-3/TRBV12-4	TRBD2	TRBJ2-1	CAAARLANYNEQFF	TGTGCCGCTGCGAGACTAGCAAACTACAATGAGCAGTTCTTC
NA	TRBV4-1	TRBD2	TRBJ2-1	CASSQSAGGFYNEQFF	TGCGCCAGCAGCCAATCAGCGGGAGGTTTCTACAATGAGCAGTTCTTC
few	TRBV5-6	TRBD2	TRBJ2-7	CASSATSGTQISYEQYF	TGTGCCAGCAGCGCGACTAGCGGGACCCAAATCTCCTACGAGCAGTACTTC
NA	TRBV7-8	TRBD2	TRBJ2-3	CASSSELAGAKITDTQYF	TGTGCCAGCAGCTCAGAGCTTGCGGGAGCCAAAATCACAGATACGCAGTATTTT
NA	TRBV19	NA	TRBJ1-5	CASKLVDQPQHF	TGTGCCAGTAAGTTGGTAGATCAGCCCCAGCATTTT
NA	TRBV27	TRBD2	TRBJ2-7	CASSFIRGRTGGKNEQYF	TGTGCCAGCAGTTTCATTCGGGGTAGAACGGGAGGGAAAAACGAGCAGTACTTC
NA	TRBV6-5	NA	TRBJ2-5	CASSYTTGIAETQYF	TGTGCCAGCAGTTACACCACAGGGATTGCGGAGACCCAGTACTTC
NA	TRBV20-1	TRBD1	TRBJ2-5	CSVLKTGAVKETQYF	TGCAGTGTTCTTAAGACAGGGGCTGTTAAAGAGACCCAGTACTTC
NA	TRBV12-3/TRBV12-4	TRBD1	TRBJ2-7	CASSPNDRETYEQYF	TGTGCCAGCAGTCCGAATGACAGGGAGACCTACGAGCAGTACTTC
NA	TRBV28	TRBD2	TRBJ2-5	CASSGLAGVETQYF	TGTGCCAGCAGCGGACTAGCGGGAGTAGAGACCCAGTACTTC
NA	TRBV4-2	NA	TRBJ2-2	CASRPGKGVNTGELFF	TGTGCCAGCCGGCCGGGGAAGGGCGTGAACACCGGGGAGCTGTTTTTT
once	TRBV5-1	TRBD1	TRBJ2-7	CASSTSQGQKYEQYF	TGCGCCAGCAGCACCTCCCAGGGACAGAAGTACGAGCAGTACTTC
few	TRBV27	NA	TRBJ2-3	CASTGSTDTQYF	TGTGCCAGCACAGGCAGCACAGATACGCAGTATTTT
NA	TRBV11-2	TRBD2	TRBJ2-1	CASSLRDGRGLNEQFF	TGTGCCAGCAGCTTAAGGGACGGGAGGGGACTTAATGAGCAGTTCTTC
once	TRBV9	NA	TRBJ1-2	CASSVGGERSNYGYTF	TGTGCCAGCAGCGTAGGGGGAGAAAGGTCTAACTATGGCTACACCTTC
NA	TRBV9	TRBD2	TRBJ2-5	CASSTRLAGQETQYF	TGTGCCAGCAGCACCCGACTAGCGGGACAAGAGACCCAGTACTTC
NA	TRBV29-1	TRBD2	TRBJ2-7	CSVLAGYEQYF	TGCAGCGTACTAGCGGGCTACGAGCAGTACTTC
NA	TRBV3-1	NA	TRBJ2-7	CASSHGRSYEQYF	TGTGCCAGCAGCCACGGACGATCCTACGAGCAGTACTTC
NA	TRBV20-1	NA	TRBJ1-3	CSARDQSGTQSDSSGNTIYF	TGCAGTGCTAGAGATCAGTCCGGTACTCAGAGCGACAGCTCTGGAAACACCATATATTTT
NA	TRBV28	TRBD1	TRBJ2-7	CASSPRTGPLYEQYF	TGTGCCAGCAGTCCCCGGACAGGACCCCTCTACGAGCAGTACTTC
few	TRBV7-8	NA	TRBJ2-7	CASSSDPSAYEQYF	TGTGCCAGCAGCTCCGACCCCTCAGCCTACGAGCAGTACTTC
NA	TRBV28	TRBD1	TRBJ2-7	CASSKTGAFYEQYF	TGTGCCAGCAGTAAAACAGGGGCTTTTTACGAGCAGTACTTC
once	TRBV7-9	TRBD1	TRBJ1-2	CASSMGQPNYGYTF	TGTGCCAGCAGCATGGGACAGCCCAACTATGGCTACACCTTC
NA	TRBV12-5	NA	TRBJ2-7	CASGLGPSYEQYF	TGTGCTAGTGGTTTGGGACCGAGCTACGAGCAGTACTTC
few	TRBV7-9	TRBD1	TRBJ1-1	CASRIGQVAEAFF	TGTGCCAGCAGGATCGGACAGGTGGCTGAAGCTTTCTTT
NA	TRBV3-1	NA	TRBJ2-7	CASSSRPRAYEQYF	TGTGCCAGCAGCTCCCGGCCCCGGGCCTACGAGCAGTACTTC
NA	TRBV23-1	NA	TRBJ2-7	CASSQSRQSEREQYF	TGCGCCAGCAGTCAATCGCGGCAGTCGGAGAGGGAGCAGTACTTC
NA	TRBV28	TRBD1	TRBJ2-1	CASSLGDRLSNEQFF	TGTGCCAGCAGTTTAGGGGACAGATTGTCCAATGAGCAGTTCTTC
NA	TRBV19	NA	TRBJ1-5	CASSQRQGGNQPQHF	TGTGCCAGTAGCCAGAGACAAGGAGGTAATCAGCCCCAGCATTTT
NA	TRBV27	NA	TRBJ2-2	CASSLSLLGTGELFF	TGTGCCAGCAGTTTATCACTCCTAGGGACCGGGGAGCTGTTTTTT
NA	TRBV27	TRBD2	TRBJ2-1	CASSRGTSGTNNEQFF	TGTGCCAGCAGCCGAGGGACTAGCGGGACAAACAATGAGCAGTTCTTC
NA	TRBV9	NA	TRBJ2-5	CASSFYPLGKWETQYF	TGTGCCAGCAGCTTCTATCCTCTAGGGAAGTGGGAGACCCAGTACTTC
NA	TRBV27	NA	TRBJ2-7	CASSLEGYKGSYEQYF	TGTGCCAGCAGTTTAGAGGGCTACAAGGGCTCCTACGAGCAGTACTTC
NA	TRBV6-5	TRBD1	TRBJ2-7	CASSPQGAHYEQYF	TGTGCCAGCAGTCCACAGGGGGCCCACTACGAGCAGTACTTC
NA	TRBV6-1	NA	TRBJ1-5	CASSQGLYSNQPQHF	TGTGCCAGCAGCCAGGGCCTCTATAGCAATCAGCCCCAGCATTTT
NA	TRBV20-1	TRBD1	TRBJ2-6	CSARDRDGANVLTF	TGCAGTGCTAGGGACAGGGATGGGGCCAACGTCCTGACTTTC
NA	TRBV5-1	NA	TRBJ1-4	CASSLLTGSEKLFF	TGCGCCAGCAGCTTGTTAACAGGGTCTGAAAAACTGTTTTTT
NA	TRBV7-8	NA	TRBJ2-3	CASSLVVTDTQYF	TGTGCCAGCAGCTTAGTGGTGACAGATACGCAGTATTTT